These 25 T cell receptor beta chains share one sample of origin, sequenced in a study of blood T cell repertoires in COVID-19 (dated by TCRdb to the early 2020s). The library was built by means of the immunoSEQ multiplex PCR assay. TCRdb re-hosts the immuneACCESS table, in-frame sequences only. Its copies lack some clones; in the studies checked, an unresolved V gene accounts for under half of them, and the cause for the rest is not known. This sample holds 200,000 to 300,000 clones; about nine tenths were observed only once. More than 0.95% of the sample is held by the ten biggest clonotypes. The sequenced sample was PBMCs or T cells enriched from blood (not recorded which). The source of these receptors is a middle-aged woman with acute COVID-19.

The DNA of the CDR3 is TGTGCCAGTAGTTCCGGACAGGGGCCAAACATTCAGTACTTC. Residues: CASSSGQGPNIQYF. The chain carries TRBV19 and TRBJ2-4; 9 nucleotides match TRBD1. CDR1 LNHDA and CDR2 SQIVND come from the germline V gene (reference sequence). V lost 5 bases, J lost 6 bases, and 5 bases stayed unmatched. This CDR3 spans 14 amino acids.

The chain recombines TRBV19 with TRBJ2-5; D is possibly TRBD1 (7 bases). The CDR3 consists of 21 residues. From germline, CDR1 is LNHDA and CDR2 SQIVND (reference sequence). V lost 4 bases to trimming and J lost 1 base, with 31 bases between them. CDR3 sequence reads: CASSRAPGGSFSGAPQETQYF. Written as DNA, the CDR3 is TGTGCCAGTAGTAGGGCGCCAGGGGGGTCCTTTAGCGGAGCCCCCCAAGAGACCCAGTACTTC.

The chain carries TRBV4-2 and TRBJ2-7; 10 bases align to TRBD2. This CDR3 comprises 21 residues. The V and J ends lost 2 bases and 5 bases, in that order; junction bases with no gene match: 24. Per the germline V gene, CDR1 is LGHNA and CDR2 is YNFKEQ. The CDR3 is CASSQSPMCWNPAGGGHEQYV. The CDR3 DNA sequence: TGTGCCAGCAGCCAAAGTCCTATGTGTTGGAATCCAGCGGGAGGGGGTCACGAGCAGTACGTC.

The chain is built from TRBV27 and TRBJ2-7; 7 positions agree with TRBD2. Germline trimming cut 6 bases from V and 6 bases from J; bases unmatched to any gene: 17. Germline values: CDR1 MNHEY, CDR2 SMNVEV (reference sequence). The CDR3 contains 16 residues. In DNA, the CDR3 is TGTGCCAGCAGCTTCTGGGGAGCGGGAAGGAGTAGCGAGCAGTACTTC. Translating it yields CASSFWGAGRSSEQYF.

This chain joins TRBV5-6 and TRBJ1-2; D perhaps matches TRBD1 (6 bases). Germline V gene data show CDR1 as SGHDT and CDR2 as YYEEEE. The length of the CDR3 is 13 residues. Trimming removed 5 bases from V and 10 bases from J, with 18 bases in between. CDR3 in DNA: TGTGCCAGCAGTTGGGACACCCGAAACCTCTACACCTTC. Translated, it gives CASSWDTRNLYTF.

The rearrangement joins TRBV18 to TRBJ2-2, with a weak D call TRBD1 (8 bases). Germline CDR1 is KGHSH and CDR2 is LQKENI. The CDR3 length is 18 residues. V was pared by 3 bases and J by 5 bases, with 22 bases between. CDR3: CASSPRIGSGTGTGELFF. The CDR3 DNA reads TGTGCCAGCTCACCGCGGATAGGGAGCGGGACAGGAACCGGGGAGCTGTTTTTT.

The gene calls are TRBV4-3 and TRBJ2-2, with D unclear. Trimming shortened V by 0 bases and J by 6 bases, and 5 bases separated the two germline ends. CDR3 length: 13 amino acids. Germline V gene sequence: CDR1 LGHNA, CDR2 YSLEER. CDR3 bases: TGCGCCAGCAGCCAAGATTTCGCCGGGGAGCTGTTTTTT. It yields the protein CASSQDFAGELFF.

V is TRBV10-3 and J is TRBJ2-6; D might be TRBD2 (5 bases). There are 19 residues in the CDR3. Germline assignment: CDR1 ENHRY and CDR2 SYGVKD. Trimming removed 0 bases at V and 1 base at J, with 16 bases between. The CDR3 DNA sequence: TGTGCCATCAGTGAGTCTGGGGAGTTCAAGGTATCTGGGGCCAACGTCCTGACTTTC. It translates to CAISESGEFKVSGANVLTF.

The chain links TRBV28 to TRBJ1-2, with 9 bases aligning to TRBD1. The CDR3 spans 14 residues. Germline V gene sequence: CDR1 MDHEN, CDR2 SYDVKM. V gave up 7 bases and J gave up 7 bases; unmatched junction bases: 10. The CDR3 region has the DNA TGTGCCAGCATCCAAGGACAGGGGAGGGGTGGCTACACCTTC. This sequence encodes CASIQGQGRGGYTF.

CDR3 DNA: TGTGCCAGCAGCTTGGTTGGGGGGTTCGTCACTGAAGCTTTCTTT. Protein: CASSLVGGFVTEAFF. This chain links TRBV5-6 with TRBJ1-1, with D possibly TRBD1 on 5 matching bases. The CDR3 runs 15 residues. Germline values: CDR1 SGHDT, CDR2 YYEEEE. The V end lost 0 bases, the J end lost 4 bases, and 13 bases lay between the germline ends.

This chain joins TRBV19 and TRBJ1-1, with D perhaps TRBD1 (5 bases). Germline CDR1 is LNHDA and CDR2 is SQIVND (reference sequence). The V end was cut by 3 bases, the J end by 14 bases, with 19 bases between. The CDR3 has 13 amino acids. The CDR3: CASSIERGGGSFF. CDR3 DNA: TGTGCCAGTAGTATTGAAAGGGGAGGAGGTTCCTTCTTT.

The chain combines TRBV30 with TRBJ1-6; D is possibly TRBD1 (5 bases). In germline, CDR1 is GTSNPN, CDR2 SVGIG (reference sequence). V dropped 2 bases and J dropped 8 bases, with 13 bases sitting between them. The CDR3 covers 14 residues. CDR3 amino acids: CAWSLQGRDSPLHF. The CDR3 nucleotides read TGTGCCTGGAGTCTTCAGGGTAGGGATTCACCCCTCCACTTT.

As regards this clone: The junction departs from the called germline gene at one end, perhaps through a read error. The chain links TRBV3-1 (or the pseudogene TRBV3-2) to TRBJ1-1, with 11 bases that match TRBD1. CDR3 size: 14 residues. Germline V gives CDR1 LGHDT, CDR2 YNNKEL (reference sequence). The CDR3 DNA sequence: TGTGCCAGCAGCCACCGGGACAGGGGGGGGATTTTTATCTTT. Its translation: CASSHRDRGGIFIF.

The rearrangement joins TRBV3-1 (or the pseudogene TRBV3-2) to TRBJ1-2, with 10 bases that match TRBD1. The V and J ends lost 4 bases and 5 bases, in that order; junction bases with no gene match: 7. Germline V gene sequence: CDR1 LGHDT, CDR2 YNNKEL (reference sequence). There are 15 residues in the CDR3. The CDR3 DNA reads as TGTGCCAGCAGCCCCGGGACAGGGGTTGGTTATGGCTACACCTTC. Its protein product is CASSPGTGVGYGYTF.

Regarding this clone: The sample contains more than one DNA sequence encoding this CDR3. V gene TRBV10-3 combines with J gene TRBJ1-1; 7 positions match TRBD1. V lost 6 bases and J lost 1; bases outside the gene matches: 5. CDR3 length: 14 residues. The germline CDR1 and CDR2 sequences are ENHRY and SYGVKD. CDR3 nucleotides: TGTGCCATCAGGACCGGGACAGCGAACACTGAAGCTTTCTTT. Its translation is CAIRTGTANTEAFF.

V gene TRBV18 combines with J gene TRBJ1-1; the D gene is possibly TRBD1 (5 bases). CDR1 and CDR2 from the germline V gene are KGHSH and LQKENI. The CDR3 length is 14 residues. Trimming removed 3 bases at V and 2 bases at J, with 10 bases between. CDR3 sequence: CASSPTAQNTEAFF. CDR3 nucleotides: TGTGCCAGCTCACCGACAGCGCAAAACACTGAAGCTTTCTTT.

V gene TRBV3-1 (or the pseudogene TRBV3-2) combines with J gene TRBJ2-5; 8 positions agree with TRBD1. V was pared by 3 bases and J by 0 bases, with 3 bases of the junction left unmatched. Germline CDR1 reads LGHDT; CDR2 reads YNNKEL (reference sequence). The CDR3 contains 15 residues. The CDR3 nucleotides read TGTGCCAGCAGCCAGGACAGGGTGTACCAAGAGACCCAGTACTTC. It specifies CASSQDRVYQETQYF.

The chain joins TRBV15 to TRBJ1-5; D is unresolved. The CDR3 has 17 amino acids. The ends were cut back, 0 bases at V and 0 bases at J, with 12 bases in the middle. Germline V gene lookup returns CDR1 LNHNV and CDR2 YYDKDF (reference sequence). CDR3 protein: CATSRDYGRNSNQPQHF. The CDR3 region has the DNA TGTGCCACCAGCAGAGATTATGGCAGAAATAGCAATCAGCCCCAGCATTTT.

The V gene is TRBV28, the J gene TRBJ2-7; a weak D match, TRBD1 (5 bases). Looked up from germline, CDR1 is MDHEN and CDR2 is SYDVKM. Deletions cut 6 bases from V and 6 bases from J, with 18 bases between. This CDR3 region has 14 residues. CDR3: CASSPVFDRGEQYF. For the CDR3, the DNA is TGTGCCAGCAGCCCTGTCTTTGACAGAGGCGAGCAGTACTTC.

The chain employs TRBV24-1 and TRBJ1-1, with D possibly matching TRBD1 (5 bases). V was cut by 5 bases and J by 6 bases, with 12 bases left in between. CDR1 and CDR2 (germline): KGHDR, SFDVKD. The CDR3 covers 13 residues. The CDR3 loop is CATSASWGAEAFF. The CDR3 DNA follows: TGTGCCACCAGTGCGTCGTGGGGGGCTGAAGCTTTCTTT.

The chain is built from TRBV10-3 and TRBJ1-6, with D hard to call. Trimming took off 0 bases at V and 7 bases at J, with 19 bases between the two ends. The germline V gene has CDR1 ENHRY and CDR2 SYGVKD. CDR3 length: 18 amino acids. The DNA for the CDR3 is TGTGCCATCAGTGAGTCCGGGAGCCAGTTAGCTAAGAATTCACCCCTCCACTTT. It codes for CAISESGSQLAKNSPLHF.

This chain connects TRBV24-1 to TRBJ2-5, with 9 bases matching TRBD2. CDR1 is KGHDR, CDR2 SFDVKD, per germline. The CDR3 length is 14 residues. Trimming took 1 base from V and 4 from J; bases not matched to a gene: 0. CDR3 protein: CATSDLLAGETQYF. The DNA for the CDR3 is TGTGCCACCAGTGATTTACTAGCGGGAGAGACCCAGTACTTC.

The chain is built from TRBV2 and TRBJ1-1; D not certain. This CDR3 contains 14 residues. CDR1 SNHLY and CDR2 FYNNEI come from the germline V gene. Trimming removed 6 bases at V and 4 bases at J, with 15 bases between. The CDR3 here is CASRRGQGGTEAFF. CDR3 bases: TGTGCCAGCAGGCGGGGTCAAGGTGGCACTGAAGCTTTCTTT. The whole variable domain, remainder taken from reference TRBV2 and TRBJ1-1, is EPEVTQTPSHQVTQMGQEVILRCVPISNHLYFYWYRQILGQKVEFLVSFYNNEISEKSEIFDDQFSVERPDGSNFTLKIRSTKLEDSAMYFCASRRGQGGTEAFFGQGTRLTVV.

The chain joins TRBV24-1 to TRBJ1-1; weak D call: TRBD1 (5 bases). The V end lost 3 bases, the J end lost 1 base, and 11 bases lay between the germline ends. The CDR3 totals 15 residues. The V gene's germline CDR1 is KGHDR and CDR2 SFDVKD. CDR3 protein: CATSDPGAGNTEAFF. The CDR3 DNA sequence: TGTGCCACCAGTGATCCTGGGGCAGGGAACACTGAAGCTTTCTTT.

V and J are TRBV2 and TRBJ1-1; TRBD1 might be the D (6 bases). The V and J ends lost 9 bases and 0 bases respectively, with 14 bases between them. The germline V gene has CDR1 SNHLY and CDR2 FYNNEI. This CDR3 is built from 14 residues. The CDR3 DNA sequence: TGTGCCAGTAGAGGTGGGGACATGAACACTGAAGCTTTCTTT. Its translation: CASRGGDMNTEAFF.